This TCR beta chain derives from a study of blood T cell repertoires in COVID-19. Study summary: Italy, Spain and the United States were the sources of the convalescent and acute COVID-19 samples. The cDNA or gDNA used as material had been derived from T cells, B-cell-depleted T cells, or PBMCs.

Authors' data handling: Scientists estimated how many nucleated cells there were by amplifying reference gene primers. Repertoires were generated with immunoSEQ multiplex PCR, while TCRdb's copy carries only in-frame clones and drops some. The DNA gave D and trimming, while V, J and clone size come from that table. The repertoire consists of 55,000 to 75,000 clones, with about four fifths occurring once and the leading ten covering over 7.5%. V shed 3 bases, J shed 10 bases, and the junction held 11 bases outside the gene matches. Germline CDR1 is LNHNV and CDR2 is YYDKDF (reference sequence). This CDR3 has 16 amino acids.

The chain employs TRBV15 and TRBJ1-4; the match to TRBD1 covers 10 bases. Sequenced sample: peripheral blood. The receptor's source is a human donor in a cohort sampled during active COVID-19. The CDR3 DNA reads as TGTGCCACCAGCAGGGACACCGGGACAGGGGTTGGAAAACTGTTTTTT. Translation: CATSRDTGTGVGKLFF.